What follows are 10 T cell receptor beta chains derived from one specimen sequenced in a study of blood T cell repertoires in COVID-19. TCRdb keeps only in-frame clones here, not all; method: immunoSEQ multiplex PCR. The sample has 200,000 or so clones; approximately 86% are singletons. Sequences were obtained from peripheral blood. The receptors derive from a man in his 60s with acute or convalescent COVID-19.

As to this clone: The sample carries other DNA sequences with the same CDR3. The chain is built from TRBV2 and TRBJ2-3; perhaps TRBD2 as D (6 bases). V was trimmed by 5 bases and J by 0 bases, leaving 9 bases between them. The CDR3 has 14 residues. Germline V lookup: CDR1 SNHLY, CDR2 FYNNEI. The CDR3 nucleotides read TGTGCCAGCAGTAGGGACTCCAGCACAGATACGCAGTATTTT. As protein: CASSRDSSTDTQYF. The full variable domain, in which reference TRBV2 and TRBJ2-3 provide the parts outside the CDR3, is EPEVTQTPSHQVTQMGQEVILRCVPISNHLYFYWYRQILGQKVEFLVSFYNNEISEKSEIFDDQFSVERPDGSNFTLKIRSTKLEDSAMYFCASSRDSSTDTQYFGPGTRLTVL.

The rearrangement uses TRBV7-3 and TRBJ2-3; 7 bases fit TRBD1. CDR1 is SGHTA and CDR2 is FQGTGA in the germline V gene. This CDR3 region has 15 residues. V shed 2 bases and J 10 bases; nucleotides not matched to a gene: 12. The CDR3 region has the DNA TGTGCCAGCAGCTTACAGGCGACAGGGAAGCTTGCGCAGTATTTT. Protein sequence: CASSLQATGKLAQYF.

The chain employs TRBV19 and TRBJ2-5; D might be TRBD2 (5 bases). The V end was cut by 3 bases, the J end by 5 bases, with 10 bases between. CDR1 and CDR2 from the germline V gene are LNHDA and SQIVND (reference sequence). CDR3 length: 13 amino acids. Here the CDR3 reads CASSIPGGETQYF. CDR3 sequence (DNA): TGTGCCAGTAGTATCCCCGGCGGGGAGACCCAGTACTTC.

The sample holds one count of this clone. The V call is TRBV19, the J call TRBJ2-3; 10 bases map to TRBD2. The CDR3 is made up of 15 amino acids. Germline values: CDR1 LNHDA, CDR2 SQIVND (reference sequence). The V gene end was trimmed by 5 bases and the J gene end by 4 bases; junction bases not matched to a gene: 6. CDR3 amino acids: CASSQLAGRSDTQYF. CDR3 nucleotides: TGTGCCAGTAGTCAACTAGCGGGGAGGTCAGATACGCAGTATTTT. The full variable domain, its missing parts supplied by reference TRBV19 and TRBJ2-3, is DGGITQSPKYLFRKEGQNVTLSCEQNLNHDAMYWYRQDPGQGLRLIYYSQIVNDFQKGDIAEGYSVSREKKESFPLTVTSAQKNPTAFYLCASSQLAGRSDTQYFGPGTRLTVL.

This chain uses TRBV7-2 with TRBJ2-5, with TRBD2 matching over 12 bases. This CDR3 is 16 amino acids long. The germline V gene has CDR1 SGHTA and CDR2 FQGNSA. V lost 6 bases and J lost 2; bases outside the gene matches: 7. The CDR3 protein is CASRRLAGAMQETQYF. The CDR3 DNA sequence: TGTGCCAGCAGGAGACTAGCGGGGGCCATGCAAGAGACCCAGTACTTC.

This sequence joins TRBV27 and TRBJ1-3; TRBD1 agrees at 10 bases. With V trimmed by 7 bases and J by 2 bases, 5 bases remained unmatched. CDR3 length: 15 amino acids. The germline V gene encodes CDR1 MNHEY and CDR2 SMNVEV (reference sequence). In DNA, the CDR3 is TGTGCCAGCAAAAGACAGGGGGCGACTGGAAACACCATATATTTT. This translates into CASKRQGATGNTIYF.

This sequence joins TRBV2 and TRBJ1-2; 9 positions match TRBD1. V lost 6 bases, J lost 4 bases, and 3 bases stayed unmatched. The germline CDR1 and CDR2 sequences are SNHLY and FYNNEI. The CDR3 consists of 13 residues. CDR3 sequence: CASRGQGIYGYTF. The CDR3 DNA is TGTGCCAGCAGAGGACAGGGGATCTATGGCTACACCTTC.

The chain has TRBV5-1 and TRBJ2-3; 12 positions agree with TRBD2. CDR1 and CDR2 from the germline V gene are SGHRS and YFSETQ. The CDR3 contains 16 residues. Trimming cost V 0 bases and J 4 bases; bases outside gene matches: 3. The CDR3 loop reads CASSLASSGGADTQYF. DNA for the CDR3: TGCGCCAGCAGCTTGGCCTCTAGCGGGGGGGCAGATACGCAGTATTTT.

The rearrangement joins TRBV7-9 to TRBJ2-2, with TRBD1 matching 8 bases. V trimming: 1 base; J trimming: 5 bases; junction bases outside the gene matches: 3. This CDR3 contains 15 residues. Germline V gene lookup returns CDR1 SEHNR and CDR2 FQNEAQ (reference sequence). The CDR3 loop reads CASSLGTGLTGELFF. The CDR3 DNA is TGTGCCAGCAGCTTAGGGACAGGGCTTACCGGGGAGCTGTTTTTT.

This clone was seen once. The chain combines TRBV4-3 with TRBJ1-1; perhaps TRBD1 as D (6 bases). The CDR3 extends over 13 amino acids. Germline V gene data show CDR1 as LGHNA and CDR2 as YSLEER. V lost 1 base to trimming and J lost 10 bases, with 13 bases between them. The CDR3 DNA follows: TGCGCCAGCAGCCAAGTAGGTCTACAGGGAGCTTTCTTT. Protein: CASSQVGLQGAFF.